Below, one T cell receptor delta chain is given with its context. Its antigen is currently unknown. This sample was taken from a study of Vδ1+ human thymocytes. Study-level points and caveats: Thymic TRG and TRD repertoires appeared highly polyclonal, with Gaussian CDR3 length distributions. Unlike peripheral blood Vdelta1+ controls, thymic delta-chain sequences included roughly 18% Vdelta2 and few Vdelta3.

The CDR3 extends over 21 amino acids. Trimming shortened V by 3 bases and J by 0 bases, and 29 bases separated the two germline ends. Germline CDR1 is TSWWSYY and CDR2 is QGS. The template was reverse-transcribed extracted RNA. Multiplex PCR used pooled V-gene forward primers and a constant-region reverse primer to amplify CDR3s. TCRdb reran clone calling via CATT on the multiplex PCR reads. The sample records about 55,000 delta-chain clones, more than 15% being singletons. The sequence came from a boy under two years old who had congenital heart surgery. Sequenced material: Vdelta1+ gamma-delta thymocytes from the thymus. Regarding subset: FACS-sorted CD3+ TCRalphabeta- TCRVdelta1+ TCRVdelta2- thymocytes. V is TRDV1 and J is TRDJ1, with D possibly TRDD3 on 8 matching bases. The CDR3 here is CALGDSFLPSPNWGYTDKLIF. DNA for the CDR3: TGTGCTCTTGGGGATTCCTTCCTTCCAAGTCCTAACTGGGGGTACACCGATAAACTCATCTTT.